The T cell receptor (beta chain) under discussion was sequenced for a study of blood T cells in healthy people across ages. This clonotype showed up just a few times. Germline CDR1 reads SGHRS; CDR2 reads YFSETQ. Trimming removed 4 bases from V and 8 bases from J, with 18 bases in between. The CDR3 length is 15 residues. A second PCR, run for roughly 7 to 11 cycles, used a sample-barcoded 5' primer plus a J-beta primer mix. The template-switch adaptor, which had 12 random nucleotides, put a tag on each cDNA molecule. MiXCR was run by TCRdb on the 5' RACE reads, yielding one entry per CDR3 protein. This sample has 600,000 to 1,000,000 distinct CDR3 sequences, with roughly 25% found just once. The data were also submitted as part of a second study, on T cells of mothers and their children. This second study notes: Barcodes and 2-4 random nucleotides were added by M1S in the second PCR. Thymic selection shapes TCR recombination output in related pairs, and it does so similarly in unrelated pairs.

Input material: blood. The genes are TRBV5-1 and TRBJ1-4, with unresolved D. This sequence was found in a boy aged 5-17 years in good health. The CDR3 reads CASSADHVYREKLFF. DNA of the CDR3: TGCGCCAGCAGCGCCGATCACGTCTATAGAGAAAAACTGTTTTTT.